These 11 T cell receptor beta chains were all obtained from the same sample, sequenced in a study of shared clonotypes between healthy human individuals. Sequenced by immunoSEQ multiplex PCR; TCRdb stores in-frame clones only, minus some. This table holds about half a million clones, over 70% found once. The sample consisted of PBMCs. All receptors derive from a woman between 40 and 50 years old in good health. Some clones in this sample may be carry-over from other donors' samples.

The chain couples TRBV30 to TRBJ2-7, with TRBD1 as a possible D gene (5 bases). The V and J ends lost 3 bases and 3 bases respectively, with 12 bases between them. The CDR3 length is 13 residues. CDR1 and CDR2 from the germline V gene are GTSNPN and SVGIG (reference sequence). In DNA form, the CDR3 reads TGTGCCTGGAGCCTAGGACATGACTACGAGCAGTACTTC. Its translation is CAWSLGHDYEQYF.

The V gene is TRBV19, the J gene TRBJ1-4; maybe TRBD1 (5 bases). There are 16 residues in the CDR3. The germline V gene has CDR1 LNHDA and CDR2 SQIVND (reference sequence). V lost 7 bases and J 0 bases, leaving 15 bases between the germline ends. CDR3 nucleotide sequence: TGTGCCAGTACCTCACCCAGGGAGGCAACTAATGAAAAACTGTTTTTT. Amino acid sequence: CASTSPREATNEKLFF.

This chain uses TRBV21-1 with TRBJ2-1; the tabulated D call, TRBD2, remains unverified against the DNA. TRBV21-1 is shown as a pseudogene. This CDR3 spans 15 amino acids. The CDR3 spells CASSKRREGYNEQFF. The CDR3 region has the DNA TGTGCCAGCAGCAAAAGACGGGAGGGCTACAATGAGCAGTTCTTC.

Turning to this clone: A far larger clone lies a single base away; this is likely a read error. The chain has TRBV30 and TRBJ1-1; D is undetermined. V shed 3 bases and J shed 4 bases, with 24 bases lying between them. CDR1 is GTSNPN, CDR2 SVGIG, per germline (reference sequence). CDR3 length: 17 residues. CDR3 in DNA: TGTGCCTGGAGCGCCAGTCTTACCTCAACCTTTGGCACTGAAGCTTTCTTT. Residues: CAWSASLTSTFGTEAFF. Using reference TRBV30 and TRBJ1-1 for the parts outside the CDR3, the full variable domain is SQTIHQWPATLVQPVGSPLSLECTVEGTSNPNLYWYRQAAGRGLQLLFYSVGIGQISSEVPQNLSASRPQDRQFILSSKKLLLSDSGFYLCAWSASLTSTFGTEAFFGQGTRLTVV.

Details on this clone: A read error is likely here: a far larger clone is one base away. Other DNA sequences from this sample encode an identical CDR3 as well. This chain uses TRBV18 with TRBJ2-7, with 8 bases aligning to TRBD2. The V gene end was trimmed by 7 bases and the J gene end by 5 bases; junction bases not matched to a gene: 13. The CDR3 has 15 amino acids. Germline V gene lookup returns CDR1 KGHSH and CDR2 LQKENI. CDR3 sequence (DNA): TGTGCCAGCTGCCGGACCAGCGGGAGTGTGGACGAGCAGTACTTC. As protein: CASCRTSGSVDEQYF.

This clone was counted a few times. The rearrangement joins TRBV11-2 to TRBJ2-2; 12 positions match TRBD2. This CDR3 region has 16 residues. The V segment lost 4 bases and the J segment 5 bases; nucleotides outside the gene matches: 5. The germline V gene encodes CDR1 SGHAT and CDR2 FQNNGV. In nucleotides, the CDR3 is TGTGCCAGCAGCTCCCTACTAGCGGGAGGAACCGGGGAGCTGTTTTTT. It codes for CASSSLLAGGTGELFF. The full variable domain, its missing parts supplied by reference TRBV11-2 and TRBJ2-2, is EAGVAQSPRYKIIEKRQSVAFWCNPISGHATLYWYQQILGQGPKLLIQFQNNGVVDDSQLPKDRFSAERLKGVDSTLKIQPAKLEDSAVYLCASSSLLAGGTGELFFGEGSRLTVL.

V usage is TRBV27 and J usage is TRBJ1-5, with D possibly being TRBD1 (6 bases). Germline CDR1 and CDR2: MNHEY and SMNVEV (reference sequence). The CDR3 has 17 residues. Trimming took 6 bases from V and 0 from J, leaving 18 bases between them. CDR3 sequence (DNA): TGTGCCAGCAGCCGCCTAGGGGGGACCTATAGCAATCAGCCCCAGCATTTT. This gives the protein CASSRLGGTYSNQPQHF.

CDR3 in DNA: TGTGCCTGGAGTCACAGGGACTGGTACACTGAAGCTTTCTTT. Protein sequence: CAWSHRDWYTEAFF. J is TRBJ1-1 and V is TRBV30; D perhaps matches TRBD1 (6 bases). V was clipped by 2 bases and J by 3 bases, with 13 bases between them. CDR1 GTSNPN and CDR2 SVGIG come from the germline V gene (reference sequence). The length of the CDR3 is 14 residues.

V usage is TRBV7-9 and J usage is TRBJ2-5; TRBD2 aligns across 10 bases. Trimming took 5 bases from V and 1 from J; bases not matched to a gene: 7. Germline CDR1 SEHNR, CDR2 FQNEAQ (reference sequence). The CDR3 has 16 residues. The chain's CDR3 is CASSRTAGGPQETQYF. CDR3 sequence (DNA): TGTGCCAGCAGCCGAACAGCGGGAGGGCCCCAAGAGACCCAGTACTTC.

V and J are TRBV29-1 and TRBJ1-1; D possibly corresponds to TRBD1 (6 bases). V dropped 0 bases and J dropped 3 bases, with 11 bases sitting between them. The germline V gene has CDR1 SQVTM and CDR2 ANQGSEA. The CDR3 spans 14 residues. The CDR3 here is CSVEELGGDTEAFF. For the CDR3, the DNA is TGCAGCGTTGAAGAACTAGGGGGGGACACTGAAGCTTTCTTT.

V gene TRBV28 combines with J gene TRBJ2-5; 8 positions agree with TRBD1. Germline lookup yields CDR1 MDHEN and CDR2 SYDVKM. J gave up 1 base and V 6 bases, and 4 bases lay outside the gene matches. The CDR3 is made up of 14 amino acids. CDR3 amino acids: CASRTDRGQETQYF. In DNA form, the CDR3 reads TGTGCCAGCAGAACCGACAGGGGCCAAGAGACCCAGTACTTC. The complete variable domain, with remaining parts taken from reference TRBV28 and TRBJ2-5, reads DVKVTQSSRYLVKRTGEKVFLECVQDMDHENMFWYRQDPGLGLRLIYFSYDVKMKEKGDIPEGYSVSREKKERFSLILESASTNQTSMYLCASRTDRGQETQYFGPGTRLLVL.